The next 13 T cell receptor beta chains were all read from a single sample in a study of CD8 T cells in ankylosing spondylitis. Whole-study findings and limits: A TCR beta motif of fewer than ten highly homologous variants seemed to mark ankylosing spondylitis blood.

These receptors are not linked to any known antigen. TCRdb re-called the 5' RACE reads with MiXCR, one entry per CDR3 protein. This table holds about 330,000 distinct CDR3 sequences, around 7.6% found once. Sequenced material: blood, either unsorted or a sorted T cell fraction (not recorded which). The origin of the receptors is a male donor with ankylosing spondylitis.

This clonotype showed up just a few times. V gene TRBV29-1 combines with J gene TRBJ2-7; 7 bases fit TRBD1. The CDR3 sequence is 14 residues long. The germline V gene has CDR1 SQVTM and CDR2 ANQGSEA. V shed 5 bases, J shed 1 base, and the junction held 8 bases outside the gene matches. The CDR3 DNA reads TGCAGCGTTCTAGGACAGGCGGCTTCCTACGAGCAGTACTTC. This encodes CSVLGQAASYEQYF.

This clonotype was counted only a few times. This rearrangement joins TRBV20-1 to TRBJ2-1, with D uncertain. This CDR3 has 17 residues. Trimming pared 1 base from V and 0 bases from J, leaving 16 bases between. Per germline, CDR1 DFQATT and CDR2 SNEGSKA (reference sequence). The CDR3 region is CSARGLRQQSSYNEQFF. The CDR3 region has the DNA TGCAGTGCTAGAGGGCTTCGGCAGCAGAGCTCCTACAATGAGCAGTTCTTC.

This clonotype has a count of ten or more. The chain's CDR3 is CSVGPSHGELFF. The CDR3 DNA reads TGCAGCGTGGGCCCCAGTCACGGGGAGCTGTTTTTT. The chain recombines TRBV29-1 with TRBJ2-2; D unclear. Per the germline V gene, CDR1 is SQVTM and CDR2 is ANQGSEA. The CDR3 totals 12 residues. Trimming cost V 6 bases and J 7 bases, with 12 bases left between them.

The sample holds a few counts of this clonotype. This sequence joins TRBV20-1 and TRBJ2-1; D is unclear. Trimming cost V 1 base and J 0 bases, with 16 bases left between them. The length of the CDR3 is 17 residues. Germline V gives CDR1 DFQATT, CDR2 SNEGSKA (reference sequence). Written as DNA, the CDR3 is TGCAGTGCTAGAGTGTTTTTACCCCCGTCCTCCTACAATGAGCAGTTCTTC. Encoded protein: CSARVFLPPSSYNEQFF.

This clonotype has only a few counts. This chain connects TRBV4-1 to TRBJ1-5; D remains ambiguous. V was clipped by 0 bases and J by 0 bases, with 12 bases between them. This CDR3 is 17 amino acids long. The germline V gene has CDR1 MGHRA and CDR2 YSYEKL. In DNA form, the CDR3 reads TGCGCCAGCAGCCAAGACCGTAGGGTATATAGCAATCAGCCCCAGCATTTT. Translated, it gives CASSQDRRVYSNQPQHF.

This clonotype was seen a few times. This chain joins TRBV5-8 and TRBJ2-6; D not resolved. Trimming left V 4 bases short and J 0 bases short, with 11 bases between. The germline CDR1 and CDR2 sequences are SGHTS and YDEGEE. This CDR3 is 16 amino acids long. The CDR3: CASSHRLNSGANVLTF. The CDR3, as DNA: TGTGCCAGCAGCCATAGACTGAACTCTGGGGCCAACGTCCTGACTTTC.

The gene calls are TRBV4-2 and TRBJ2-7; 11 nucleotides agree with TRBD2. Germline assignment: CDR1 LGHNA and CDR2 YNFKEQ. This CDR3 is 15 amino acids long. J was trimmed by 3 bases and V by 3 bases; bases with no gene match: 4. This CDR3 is CASSQTGTSGYEQYF. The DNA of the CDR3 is TGTGCCAGCAGCCAGACCGGGACTAGCGGCTACGAGCAGTACTTC.

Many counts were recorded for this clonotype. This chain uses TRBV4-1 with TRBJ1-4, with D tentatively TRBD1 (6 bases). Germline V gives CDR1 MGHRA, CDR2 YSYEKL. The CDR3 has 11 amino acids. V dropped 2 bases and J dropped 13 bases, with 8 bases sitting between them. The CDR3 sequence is CASSQRTVLFF. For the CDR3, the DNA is TGCGCCAGCAGCCAACGGACAGTACTGTTTTTT.

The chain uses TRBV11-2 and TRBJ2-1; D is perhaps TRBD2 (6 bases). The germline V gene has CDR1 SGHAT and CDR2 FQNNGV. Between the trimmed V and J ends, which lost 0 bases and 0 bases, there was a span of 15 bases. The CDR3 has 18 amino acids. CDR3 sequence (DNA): TGTGCCAGCAGCTTAGAGGCTAGCGACGCGAGCTCCTACAATGAGCAGTTCTTC. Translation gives CASSLEASDASSYNEQFF.

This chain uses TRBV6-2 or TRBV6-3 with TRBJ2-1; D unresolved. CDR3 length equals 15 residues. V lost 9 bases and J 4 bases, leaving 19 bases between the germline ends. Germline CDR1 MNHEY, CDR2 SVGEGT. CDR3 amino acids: CASYSTRWVYNEQFF. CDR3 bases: TGTGCCAGTTACTCGACTCGGTGGGTATACAATGAGCAGTTCTTC.

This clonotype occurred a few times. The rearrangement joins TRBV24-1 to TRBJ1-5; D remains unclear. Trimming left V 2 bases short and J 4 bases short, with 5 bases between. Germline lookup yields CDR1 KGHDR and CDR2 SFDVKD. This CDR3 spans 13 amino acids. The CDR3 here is CATSDWTNQPQHF. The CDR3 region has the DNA TGTGCCACCAGTGATTGGACTAATCAGCCCCAGCATTTT.

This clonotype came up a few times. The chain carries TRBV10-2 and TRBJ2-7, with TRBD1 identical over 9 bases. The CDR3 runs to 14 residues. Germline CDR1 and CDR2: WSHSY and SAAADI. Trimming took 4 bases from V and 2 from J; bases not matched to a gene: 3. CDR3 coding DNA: TGCGCCAGCAGTGCGGGGACAGGGCCCTACGAGCAGTACTTC. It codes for CASSAGTGPYEQYF.

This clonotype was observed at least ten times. The CDR3 spells CSASSGYNDEQYF. The CDR3 DNA reads TGCAGTGCTTCTAGCGGGTATAACGACGAGCAGTACTTC. The rearrangement joins TRBV20-1 to TRBJ2-7; the match to TRBD2 covers 8 bases. V lost 5 bases to trimming and J lost 5 bases; unmatched junction nucleotides: 8. Per the germline V gene, CDR1 is DFQATT and CDR2 is SNEGSKA (reference sequence). CDR3 length equals 13 residues.